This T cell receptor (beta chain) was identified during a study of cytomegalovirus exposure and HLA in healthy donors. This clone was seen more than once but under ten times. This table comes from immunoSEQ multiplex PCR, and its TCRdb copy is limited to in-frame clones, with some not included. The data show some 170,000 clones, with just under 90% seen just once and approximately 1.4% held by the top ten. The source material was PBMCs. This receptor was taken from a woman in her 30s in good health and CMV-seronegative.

In DNA, the CDR3 is TGCGCCAGCAGCTTATCCGGGGAAGGCTACACCTTC. Translating it yields CASSLSGEGYTF. The rearrangement links TRBV5-1 to TRBJ1-2; D not certain. CDR3 length: 12 amino acids. The ends were cut back, 2 bases at V and 8 bases at J, with 10 bases in the middle. In germline, CDR1 is SGHRS, CDR2 YFSETQ.